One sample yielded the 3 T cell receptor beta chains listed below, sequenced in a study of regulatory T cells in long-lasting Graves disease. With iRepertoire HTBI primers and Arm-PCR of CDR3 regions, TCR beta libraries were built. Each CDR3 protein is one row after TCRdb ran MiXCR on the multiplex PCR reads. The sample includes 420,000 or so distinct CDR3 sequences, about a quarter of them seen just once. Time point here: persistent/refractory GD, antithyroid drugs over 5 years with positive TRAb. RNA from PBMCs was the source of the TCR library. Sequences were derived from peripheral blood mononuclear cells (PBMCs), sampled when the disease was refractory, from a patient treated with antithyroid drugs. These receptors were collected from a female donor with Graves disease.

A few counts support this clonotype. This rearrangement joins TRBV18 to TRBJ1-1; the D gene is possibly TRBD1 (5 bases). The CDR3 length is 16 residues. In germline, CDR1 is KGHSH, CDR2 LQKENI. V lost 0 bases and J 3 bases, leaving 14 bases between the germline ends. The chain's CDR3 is CASSPPSLGEYTEAFF. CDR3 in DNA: TGTGCCAGCTCACCACCGTCACTAGGGGAGTACACTGAAGCTTTCTTT.

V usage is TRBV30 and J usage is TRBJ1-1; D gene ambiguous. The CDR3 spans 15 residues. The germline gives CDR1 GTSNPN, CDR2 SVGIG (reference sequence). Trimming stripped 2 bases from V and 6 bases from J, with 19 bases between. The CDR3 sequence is CAWSTTGRGMAEAFF. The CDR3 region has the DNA TGTGCCTGGAGTACTACCGGACGGGGTATGGCTGAAGCTTTCTTT.

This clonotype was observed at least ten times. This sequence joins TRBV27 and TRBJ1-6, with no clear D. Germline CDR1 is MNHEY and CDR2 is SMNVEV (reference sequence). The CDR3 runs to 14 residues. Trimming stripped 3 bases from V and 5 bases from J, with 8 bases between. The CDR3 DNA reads TGTGCCAGCAGTTTCGGCGGACATAATTCACCCCTCCACTTT. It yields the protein CASSFGGHNSPLHF.